These T cell receptor beta chains were read from a single sample in a study of circulating and synovial CD4+ cells in juvenile arthritis. The table came from immunoSEQ multiplex PCR; TCRdb's copy has only in-frame clones and leaves some out. The sample has fewer than 40,000 clones, around 95% seen once. Sequenced input: CD4+ T cells from blood. These TCRs come from a human donor with juvenile idiopathic arthritis. The CDR3 runs from the conserved cysteine through the conserved F or W. D genes are given only for firm matches. Clone size is shown for a subset of rows, as once, few, many or a class of expanded clone.

CDR3 DNA: TGTGCCAGCAGTTTTGGGACACGGCGTGAAGCTTTCTTT
CDR3 protein: CASSFGTRREAFF
clone size: -
J gene: TRBJ1-1
D gene: -
V gene: TRBV28

CDR3 DNA: TGTGCCAGCAGCTCCCAGACTAGCGGGTCCTACGAGCAGTACTTC
CDR3 protein: CASSSQTSGSYEQYF
clone size: -
J gene: TRBJ2-7
D gene: TRBD2
V gene: TRBV5-4

CDR3 DNA: TGTGCCAGCACCCAACAGGGTTCCCCCTTTCCCCTCCACTTT
CDR3 protein: CASTQQGSPFPLHF
clone size: -
J gene: TRBJ1-6
D gene: -
V gene: TRBV5-4

CDR3 DNA: TGTGCCAGCAGTACGCCGGGACAGGGGACAATGAACACTGAAGCTTTCTTT
CDR3 protein: CASSTPGQGTMNTEAFF
clone size: -
J gene: TRBJ1-1
D gene: TRBD1
V gene: TRBV5-4

CDR3 DNA: TGTGCCAGCAGCCAAGCTTTGGGACAGGGTCTACCCCAGCATTTT
CDR3 protein: CASSQALGQGLPQHF
clone size: -
J gene: TRBJ1-5
D gene: TRBD1
V gene: TRBV7-8

CDR3 DNA: TGTGCCAGTATCTCGTACCACTCCCTAAACTATGGCTACACCTTC
CDR3 protein: CASISYHSLNYGYTF
clone size: -
J gene: TRBJ1-2
D gene: -
V gene: TRBV19

CDR3 DNA: TGCGCCAGCAGCTACCCAGGGGCAAACGAGCAGTACTTC
CDR3 protein: CASSYPGANEQYF
clone size: -
J gene: TRBJ2-7
D gene: -
V gene: TRBV5-1

CDR3 DNA: TGTGCCAGCAGCTTGACCGCTCGGTATTCGGACACTGAAGCTTTCTTT
CDR3 protein: CASSLTARYSDTEAFF
clone size: -
J gene: TRBJ1-1
D gene: -
V gene: TRBV5-5

CDR3 DNA: TGTGCCAGCAGCCCCTCTAGAGGAAACTCCTACAATGAGCAGTTCTTC
CDR3 protein: CASSPSRGNSYNEQFF
clone size: -
J gene: TRBJ2-1
D gene: -
V gene: TRBV5-6

CDR3 DNA: TGTGCCAGCAGCTTCCCTGGGCAATTGGAGGCCGGGGAGCTGTTTTTT
CDR3 protein: CASSFPGQLEAGELFF
clone size: -
J gene: TRBJ2-2
D gene: -
V gene: TRBV7-9

CDR3 DNA: TGCGCCAGCAGCCAAGAACCGGGACTAGCTAGCACAGATACGCAGTATTTT
CDR3 protein: CASSQEPGLASTDTQYF
clone size: once
J gene: TRBJ2-3
D gene: TRBD2
V gene: TRBV4-3

CDR3 DNA: TGTGCCAGCAGCTCACTCGGACAGGCATCCTCCTACGAGCAGTACTTC
CDR3 protein: CASSSLGQASSYEQYF
clone size: -
J gene: TRBJ2-7
D gene: TRBD1
V gene: TRBV7-9

CDR3 DNA: TGTGCCAGCAGCCGGAGGACAGCAACTAACTATGGCTACACCTTC
CDR3 protein: CASSRRTATNYGYTF
clone size: -
J gene: TRBJ1-2
D gene: -
V gene: TRBV7-9

CDR3 DNA: TGTGCCAGCAGTGAAGACCTCACGTGGGACAGGGCAAACTATGGCTACACCTTC
CDR3 protein: CASSEDLTWDRANYGYTF
clone size: once
J gene: TRBJ1-2
D gene: TRBD1
V gene: TRBV2

CDR3 DNA: TGTGCCAGCAGCCAGTCGGGGACTGAAGCTTTCTTT
CDR3 protein: CASSQSGTEAFF
clone size: -
J gene: TRBJ1-1
D gene: -
V gene: TRBV14

CDR3 DNA: TGTGCCAGCATTCCTGGGCCCCGGACTAGCGGTGCACAGATGGCGCAGTATTTT
CDR3 protein: CASIPGPRTSGAQMAQYF
clone size: -
J gene: TRBJ2-3
D gene: TRBD2
V gene: TRBV5-4

CDR3 DNA: TGCGCCAGCAGCTTGGACAGATCCTACGAGCAGTACTTC
CDR3 protein: CASSLDRSYEQYF
clone size: -
J gene: TRBJ2-7
D gene: -
V gene: TRBV5-1

CDR3 DNA: TGTGCCAGCAGCAGGCGACAGCAAGAGACCCAGTACTTC
CDR3 protein: CASSRRQQETQYF
clone size: once
J gene: TRBJ2-5
D gene: -
V gene: TRBV6-5

CDR3 DNA: TGTGCCAGCAGCTTACCCGGACTAGATACGCAGTATTTT
CDR3 protein: CASSLPGLDTQYF
clone size: -
J gene: TRBJ2-3
D gene: -
V gene: TRBV7-3

CDR3 DNA: TGTGCCAGCAGCCTCTCCGGGACTGTTAACTACGAGCAGTACTTC
CDR3 protein: CASSLSGTVNYEQYF
clone size: -
J gene: TRBJ2-7
D gene: -
V gene: TRBV7-2

CDR3 DNA: TGTGCCAGCAGTAGGGGGAACACTGAAGCTTTCTTT
CDR3 protein: CASSRGNTEAFF
clone size: -
J gene: TRBJ1-1
D gene: -
V gene: TRBV6-5

CDR3 DNA: TGTGCCAGCAGCCCCGGGGGGGGGCGGAACACTGAAGCTTTCTTT
CDR3 protein: CASSPGGGRNTEAFF
clone size: once
J gene: TRBJ1-1
D gene: -
V gene: TRBV7-2

CDR3 DNA: TGTGCCAGCAGTCCCCCGGGACAGGGGGAAAACTATGGCTACACCTTC
CDR3 protein: CASSPPGQGENYGYTF
clone size: -
J gene: TRBJ1-2
D gene: TRBD1
V gene: TRBV28

CDR3 DNA: TGTGCCAGCAGTTCCATCAGACATGGCTCTGGAAACACCATATATTTT
CDR3 protein: CASSSIRHGSGNTIYF
clone size: -
J gene: TRBJ1-3
D gene: -
V gene: TRBV28

CDR3 DNA: TGTGCCAGCAGTAATCCGAGCTCTGGAAACACCATATATTTT
CDR3 protein: CASSNPSSGNTIYF
clone size: -
J gene: TRBJ1-3
D gene: -
V gene: TRBV6-5

CDR3 DNA: TGTGCCAGCAGCTGGGGCCCCCAGGGCCTAAATCAGCCCCAGCATTTT
CDR3 protein: CASSWGPQGLNQPQHF
clone size: -
J gene: TRBJ1-5
D gene: -
V gene: TRBV5-5

CDR3 DNA: TGCGCCAGCAGCTTGGCCACGGGGACAGGGAGTCTAAATGAGCAGTTCTTC
CDR3 protein: CASSLATGTGSLNEQFF
clone size: -
J gene: TRBJ2-1
D gene: TRBD1
V gene: TRBV5-1

CDR3 DNA: TGTGCCAGCAGCTTGGACAGGTGGGTCGGTGGCTACACCTTC
CDR3 protein: CASSLDRWVGGYTF
clone size: -
J gene: TRBJ1-2
D gene: -
V gene: TRBV5-6

CDR3 DNA: TGCAGCGTTGATTTCGGGTCGGAGCAGTACTTC
CDR3 protein: CSVDFGSEQYF
clone size: once
J gene: TRBJ2-7
D gene: -
V gene: TRBV29-1

CDR3 DNA: TGTGCCAGCAGAGCCGGGACTCGAAGTAACATTCAGTACTTC
CDR3 protein: CASRAGTRSNIQYF
clone size: -
J gene: TRBJ2-4
D gene: -
V gene: TRBV6-5

CDR3 DNA: TGCGCCAGCAGCCCGTCCGGGACATGGAACACTGAAGCTTTCTTT
CDR3 protein: CASSPSGTWNTEAFF
clone size: once
J gene: TRBJ1-1
D gene: -
V gene: TRBV5-1

CDR3 DNA: TGCGCCAGCAGCTCCGAGGGATTGAGAGAGACCCAGTACTTC
CDR3 protein: CASSSEGLRETQYF
clone size: -
J gene: TRBJ2-5
D gene: -
V gene: TRBV5-1

CDR3 DNA: TGTGCCAGCAGCTTAGTCCCCAAGCAGGGGGTAAATTATGCGCAGTACTTC
CDR3 protein: CASSLVPKQGVNYAQYF
clone size: -
J gene: TRBJ2-7
D gene: TRBD1
V gene: TRBV7-9

CDR3 DNA: TGCAGCGTTGAGGGACTAGCGGGAGGTCGCACCGGGGAGCTGTTTTTT
CDR3 protein: CSVEGLAGGRTGELFF
clone size: -
J gene: TRBJ2-2
D gene: TRBD2
V gene: TRBV29-1

CDR3 DNA: TGTGCCAGCAGGGATGGGGACAGGGGGCGCGGTGGAAACACCATATATTTT
CDR3 protein: CASRDGDRGRGGNTIYF
clone size: -
J gene: TRBJ1-3
D gene: -
V gene: TRBV21-1

CDR3 DNA: TGTGCCAGCAGTCAAGGCGGGACAGGGAATCAGCCCCAGCATTTT
CDR3 protein: CASSQGGTGNQPQHF
clone size: -
J gene: TRBJ1-5
D gene: TRBD1
V gene: TRBV6-6

CDR3 DNA: TGTGCCAGCAGCGTACGGCCAGGGGAGGGAAACACCATATATTTT
CDR3 protein: CASSVRPGEGNTIYF
clone size: -
J gene: TRBJ1-3
D gene: -
V gene: TRBV9

CDR3 DNA: TGTGCCTGTACAGGGGGCAATGGCTACACCTTC
CDR3 protein: CACTGGNGYTF
clone size: -
J gene: TRBJ1-2
D gene: TRBD1
V gene: TRBV30

CDR3 DNA: TGTGCCAGCAGCTTAGTGGCGGGAGGGCCGATCAGTGAGCAGTTCTTC
CDR3 protein: CASSLVAGGPISEQFF
clone size: -
J gene: TRBJ2-1
D gene: TRBD2
V gene: TRBV7-9

CDR3 DNA: TGTGCCAGCAGTCCACAGGGTTCTAGCACAGATACGCAGTATTTT
CDR3 protein: CASSPQGSSTDTQYF
clone size: -
J gene: TRBJ2-3
D gene: -
V gene: TRBV6-5

CDR3 DNA: TGTGCCAGCAGCCCGACAGGGAAGGTCGCTGAAGCTTTCTTT
CDR3 protein: CASSPTGKVAEAFF
clone size: -
J gene: TRBJ1-1
D gene: TRBD1
V gene: TRBV6-6

CDR3 DNA: TGTGCCAGCAGCTTAAACCCAGGAAAAGGAGAGACCCAGTACTTC
CDR3 protein: CASSLNPGKGETQYF
clone size: -
J gene: TRBJ2-5
D gene: -
V gene: TRBV7-2

CDR3 DNA: TGTGCCAGCAGCTCGAGTAAGCGGGGTTACACAGATACGCAGTATTTT
CDR3 protein: CASSSSKRGYTDTQYF
clone size: -
J gene: TRBJ2-3
D gene: TRBD2
V gene: TRBV7-3

CDR3 DNA: TGTGCCTGGAGTGCGGCTAACTATGGCTACACCTTC
CDR3 protein: CAWSAANYGYTF
clone size: -
J gene: TRBJ1-2
D gene: -
V gene: TRBV30

CDR3 DNA: TGTGCCAGCAGCGTAGGGGTAGGAGACTCTGGAAACACCATATATTTT
CDR3 protein: CASSVGVGDSGNTIYF
clone size: -
J gene: TRBJ1-3
D gene: -
V gene: TRBV9

CDR3 DNA: TGTGCCAGCAGCTTATTAGCCCGCGAGCAGTACTTC
CDR3 protein: CASSLLAREQYF
clone size: -
J gene: TRBJ2-7
D gene: -
V gene: TRBV5-5

CDR3 DNA: TGTGCCAGCAGCCAGTCGAACACCGGGGAGCTGTTTTTT
CDR3 protein: CASSQSNTGELFF
clone size: -
J gene: TRBJ2-2
D gene: -
V gene: TRBV7-3

CDR3 DNA: TGTGCCAGCAGCTTAGCCGGCACGGGGGTAGGGAACACTGAAGCTTTCTTT
CDR3 protein: CASSLAGTGVGNTEAFF
clone size: -
J gene: TRBJ1-1
D gene: -
V gene: TRBV7-8

CDR3 DNA: TGTGCCAGCAGCAAACGCCGGGGGGCCGGAGAGACCCAGTACTTC
CDR3 protein: CASSKRRGAGETQYF
clone size: -
J gene: TRBJ2-5
D gene: -
V gene: TRBV7-2

CDR3 DNA: TGCGCCAGCAGCTTGGTAGGGGATTCCCCCCTCCACTTT
CDR3 protein: CASSLVGDSPLHF
clone size: -
J gene: TRBJ1-6
D gene: -
V gene: TRBV5-1

CDR3 DNA: TGCAGCCACCGTTGGGGACTAGCGGGAACTGAGCAGTTCTTC
CDR3 protein: CSHRWGLAGTEQFF
clone size: -
J gene: TRBJ2-1
D gene: TRBD2
V gene: TRBV29-1

CDR3 DNA: TGTGCCAGCAGCGGACCGGACATGGGCGGAAACACCATATATTTT
CDR3 protein: CASSGPDMGGNTIYF
clone size: -
J gene: TRBJ1-3
D gene: -
V gene: TRBV13